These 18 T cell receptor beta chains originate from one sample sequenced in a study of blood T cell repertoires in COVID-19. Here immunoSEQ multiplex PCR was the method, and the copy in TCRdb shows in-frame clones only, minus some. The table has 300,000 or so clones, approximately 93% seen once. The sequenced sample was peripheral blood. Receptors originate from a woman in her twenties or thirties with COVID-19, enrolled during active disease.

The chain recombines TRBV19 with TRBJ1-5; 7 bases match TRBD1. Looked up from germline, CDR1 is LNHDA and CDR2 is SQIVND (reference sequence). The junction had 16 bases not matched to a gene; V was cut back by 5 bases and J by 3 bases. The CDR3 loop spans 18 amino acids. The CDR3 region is CASSPPTGSGWDNQPQHF. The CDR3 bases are TGTGCCAGTAGTCCCCCGACAGGGAGCGGGTGGGACAATCAGCCCCAGCATTTT.

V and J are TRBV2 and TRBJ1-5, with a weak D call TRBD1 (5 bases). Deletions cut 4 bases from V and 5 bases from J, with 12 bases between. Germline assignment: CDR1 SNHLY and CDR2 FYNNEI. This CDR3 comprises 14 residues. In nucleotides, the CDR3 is TGTGCCAGCAGTGTAACAGGCCTGGATCAGCCCCAGCATTTT. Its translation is CASSVTGLDQPQHF.

The CDR3 DNA is TGTGCCAGCAGTTTAATGGCCAGCGGGAACACTGAAGCTTTCTTT. Amino acids: CASSLMASGNTEAFF. This chain connects TRBV27 to TRBJ1-1; D unclear. Germline values: CDR1 MNHEY, CDR2 SMNVEV (reference sequence). The germline V and J ends were trimmed by 2 bases and 1 base, with 11 bases remaining between them. There are 15 residues in the CDR3.

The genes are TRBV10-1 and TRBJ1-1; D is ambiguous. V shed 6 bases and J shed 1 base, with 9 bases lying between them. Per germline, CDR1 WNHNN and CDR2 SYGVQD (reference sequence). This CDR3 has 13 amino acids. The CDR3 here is CASRLSPNTEAFF. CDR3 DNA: TGCGCCAGCAGATTATCCCCGAACACTGAAGCTTTCTTT.

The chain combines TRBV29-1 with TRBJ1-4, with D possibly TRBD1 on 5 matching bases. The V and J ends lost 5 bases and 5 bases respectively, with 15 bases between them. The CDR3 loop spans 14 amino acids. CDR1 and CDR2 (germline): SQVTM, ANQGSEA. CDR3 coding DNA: TGCAGCGTTTCCATCGGGGGGAAGAATGAAAAACTGTTTTTT. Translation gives CSVSIGGKNEKLFF.

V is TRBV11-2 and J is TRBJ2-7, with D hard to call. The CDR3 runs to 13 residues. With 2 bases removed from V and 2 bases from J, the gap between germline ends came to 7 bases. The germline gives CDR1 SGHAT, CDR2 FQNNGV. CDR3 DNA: TGTGCCAGCAGCTTAATGGCTGCCTACGAGCAGTACTTC. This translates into CASSLMAAYEQYF.

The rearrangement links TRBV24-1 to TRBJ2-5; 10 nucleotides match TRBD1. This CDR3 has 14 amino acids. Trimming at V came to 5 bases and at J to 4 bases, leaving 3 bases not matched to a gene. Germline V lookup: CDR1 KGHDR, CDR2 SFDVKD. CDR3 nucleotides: TGTGCCACCAGTGCTGGGACAGGGGCAGAGACCCAGTACTTC. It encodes CATSAGTGAETQYF.

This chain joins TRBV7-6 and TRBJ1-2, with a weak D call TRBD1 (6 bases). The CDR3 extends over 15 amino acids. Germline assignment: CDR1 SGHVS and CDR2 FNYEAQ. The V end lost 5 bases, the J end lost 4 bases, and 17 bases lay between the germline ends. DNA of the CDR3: TGTGCCAGCAGCATACAGGGAAACAGCGCCTATGGCTACACCTTC. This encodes CASSIQGNSAYGYTF.

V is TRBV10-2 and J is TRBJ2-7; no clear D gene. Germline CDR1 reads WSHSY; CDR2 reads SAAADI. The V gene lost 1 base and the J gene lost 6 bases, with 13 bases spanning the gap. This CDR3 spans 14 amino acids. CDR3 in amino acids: CASSELAYYSEQYF. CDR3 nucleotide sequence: TGCGCCAGCAGTGAGTTAGCTTACTACTCCGAGCAGTACTTC.

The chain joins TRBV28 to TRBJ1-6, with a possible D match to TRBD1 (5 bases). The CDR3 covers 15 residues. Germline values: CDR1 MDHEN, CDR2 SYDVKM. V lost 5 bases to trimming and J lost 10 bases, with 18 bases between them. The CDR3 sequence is CASSLVVSGGSPLHF. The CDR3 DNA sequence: TGTGCCAGCAGTCTTGTGGTGTCGGGGGGATCACCCCTCCACTTT.

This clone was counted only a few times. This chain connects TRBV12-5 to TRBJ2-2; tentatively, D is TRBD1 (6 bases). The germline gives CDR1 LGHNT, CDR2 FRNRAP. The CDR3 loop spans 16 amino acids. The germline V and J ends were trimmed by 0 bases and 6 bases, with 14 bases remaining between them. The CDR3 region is CASGLVQGRGAGELFF. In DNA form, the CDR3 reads TGTGCTAGTGGTTTGGTACAGGGTCGGGGTGCCGGGGAGCTGTTTTTT.

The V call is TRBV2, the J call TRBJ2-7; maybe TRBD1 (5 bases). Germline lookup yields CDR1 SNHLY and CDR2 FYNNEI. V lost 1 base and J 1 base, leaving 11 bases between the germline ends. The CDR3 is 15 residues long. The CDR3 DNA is TGTGCCAGCAGTGAAGTCGGTGACAGTTCCTACGAGCAGTACTTC. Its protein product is CASSEVGDSSYEQYF.

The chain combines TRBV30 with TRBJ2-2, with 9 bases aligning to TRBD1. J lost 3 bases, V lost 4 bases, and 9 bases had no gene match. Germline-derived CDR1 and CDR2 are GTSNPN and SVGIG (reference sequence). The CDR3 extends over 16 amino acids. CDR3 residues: CAWMIQGARYTGELFF. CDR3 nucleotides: TGTGCCTGGATGATACAGGGGGCGCGGTACACCGGGGAGCTGTTTTTT.

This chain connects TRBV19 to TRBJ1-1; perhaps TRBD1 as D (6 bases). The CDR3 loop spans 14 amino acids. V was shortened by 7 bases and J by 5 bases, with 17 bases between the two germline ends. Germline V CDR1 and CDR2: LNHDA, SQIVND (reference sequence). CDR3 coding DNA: TGTGCCAGTACCCCGACAGGTTCCGGGACTGAAGCTTTCTTT. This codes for CASTPTGSGTEAFF.

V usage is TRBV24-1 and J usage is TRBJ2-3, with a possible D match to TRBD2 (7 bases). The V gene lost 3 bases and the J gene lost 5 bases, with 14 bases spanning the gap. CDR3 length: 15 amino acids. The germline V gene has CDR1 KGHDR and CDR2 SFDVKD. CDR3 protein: CATSDGGARIDTQYF. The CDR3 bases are TGTGCCACCAGTGATGGGGGGGCTAGGATAGATACGCAGTATTTT.

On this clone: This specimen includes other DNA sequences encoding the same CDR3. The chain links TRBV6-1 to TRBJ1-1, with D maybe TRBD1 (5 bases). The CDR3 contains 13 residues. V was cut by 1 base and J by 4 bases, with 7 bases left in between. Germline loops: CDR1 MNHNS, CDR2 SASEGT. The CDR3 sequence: CASSEVGATEAFF. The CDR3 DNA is TGTGCCAGCAGTGAAGTAGGGGCCACTGAAGCTTTCTTT.

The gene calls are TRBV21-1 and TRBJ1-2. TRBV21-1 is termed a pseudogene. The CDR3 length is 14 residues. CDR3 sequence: CASSKEPGGYGYTF. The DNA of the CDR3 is TGTGCCAGCAGCAAAGAACCGGGTGGCTATGGCTACACCTTC.

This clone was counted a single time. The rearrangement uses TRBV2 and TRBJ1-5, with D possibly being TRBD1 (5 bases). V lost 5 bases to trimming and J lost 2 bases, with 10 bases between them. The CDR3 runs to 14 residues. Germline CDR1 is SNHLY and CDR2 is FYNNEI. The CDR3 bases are TGTGCCAGCAGTCCCAGGGCTGGCAATCAGCCCCAGCATTTT. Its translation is CASSPRAGNQPQHF.